The 3 T cell receptor beta chains below were found in one sample sequenced in a study of CD8 T cell repertoires and HIV-1 epitope variants. Their recognized antigens are unknown. TCRdb keeps only in-frame clones here, not all; method: immunoSEQ multiplex PCR. The table records under 5,500 clones, 66% of them present only once. The sample taken for sequencing was cultured CD8+ T cells derived from PBMCs. The receptors here all came from a male donor with HIV.

The chain is built from TRBV7-6 and TRBJ2-1, with 10 bases identical to TRBD1. The CDR3 is made up of 16 amino acids. V trimming: 4 bases; J trimming: 7 bases; junction bases outside the gene matches: 10. CDR1 and CDR2 from the germline V gene are SGHVS and FNYEAQ. Here the CDR3 reads CASSSTRQGALNEQFF. The DNA of the CDR3 is TGTGCCAGCAGCTCGACTAGACAGGGGGCATTAAATGAGCAGTTCTTC.

The V and J genes are TRBV14 and TRBJ2-3; D perhaps matches TRBD2 (6 bases). Trimming took off 5 bases at V and 4 bases at J, with 10 bases between the two ends. Germline lookup yields CDR1 SGHDN and CDR2 FVKESK. The CDR3 contains 13 residues. This chain's CDR3 is CASSGGGADTQYF. CDR3 nucleotide sequence: TGTGCCAGCAGCGGGGGAGGCGCAGATACGCAGTATTTT.

The CDR3: CASSLTAFQETQYF. In DNA, the CDR3 is TGTGCCAGCAGCTTGACAGCCTTCCAAGAGACCCAGTACTTC. This chain uses TRBV7-6 with TRBJ2-5; D is possibly TRBD1 (5 bases). V lost 3 bases, J lost 1 base, and 9 bases lay in between. The CDR3 totals 14 residues. Germline V gene sequence: CDR1 SGHVS, CDR2 FNYEAQ.